Here is one T cell receptor beta chain with its context. The antigen is unknown. Naive-designated CD8 cells lacked CD45RO, were positively enriched for CCR7, and omitted terminally differentiated effector memory CD45RA+ cells. This sample is drawn from a study of shared clonotypes between healthy human individuals. Points from the study as a whole: The study generally estimated greater richness for naive than memory subsets.

Sequencing used immunoSEQ multiplex PCR; TCRdb keeps in-frame clones, though not all of them. The top ten hold around 1.7% of the sample, which has about 2.1 million clones, 80% to 95% seen once. This sequence was found in a young man in good health. Some clones in this sample may be carry-over from other donors' samples. The sequenced material came from naive CD8+ T cells from PBMCs.

The CDR3 spells CASSGGTVANYGYTF. For the CDR3, the DNA is TGTGCCAGCAGCGGAGGGACAGTAGCTAACTATGGCTACACCTTC. The V and J genes are TRBV6-1 and TRBJ1-2; 7 nucleotides match TRBD1. Unmatched junction bases numbered 7, after V lost 6 bases and J lost 0 bases. The CDR3 extends over 15 amino acids. CDR1 and CDR2 (germline): MNHNS, SASEGT.